This passage covers 2 T cell receptor beta chains from one sample sequenced in a study of shared clonotypes between healthy human individuals. Some clones are missing from TCRdb's copy, which holds only in-frame ones; the method was immunoSEQ multiplex PCR. The table includes a few million clones, approximately 94% detected once. Material for sequencing was naive CD4+ T cells sorted from blood. The subset was: CD45RA+ positively selected. The origin of the receptors is a man aged 18-30 years in good health.

This rearrangement joins TRBV9 to TRBJ2-5; 8 bases line up with TRBD2. The germline gives CDR1 SGDLS, CDR2 YYNGEE. J gave up 2 bases and V 2 bases, and 8 bases lay outside the gene matches. This CDR3 is 16 amino acids long. Here the CDR3 DNA reads TGTGCCAGCAGCGTGGCAGCGGGAGCGACACAAGAGACCCAGTACTTC. It codes for CASSVAAGATQETQYF. Full variable domain (outside the CDR3, taken from reference TRBV9 and TRBJ2-5): DSGVTQTPKHLITATGQRVTLRCSPRSGDLSVYWYQQSLDQGLQFLIQYYNGEERAKGNILERFSAQQFPDLHSELNLSSLELGDSALYFCASSVAAGATQETQYFGPGTRLLVL.

The chain carries TRBV19 and TRBJ2-5, with 8 bases aligning to TRBD2. Germline V gene sequence: CDR1 LNHDA, CDR2 SQIVND (reference sequence). With 10 bases clipped from V and 5 bases from J, the junction kept 12 bases outside the gene matches. The CDR3 sequence is 14 residues long. CDR3 sequence reads: CATMKAGGGETQYF. The CDR3 DNA reads TGTGCCACAATGAAGGCGGGAGGCGGTGAGACCCAGTACTTC.